The rows below give T cell receptor beta chains drawn from one sample of a study of human T cells and chemical hapten exposure. TCRdb recomputed calls from the reads with MiXCR, one row per CDR3 protein. There are about 120,000 distinct CDR3 sequences in the sample; roughly 8.5% occur only once, and around 1.4% lies in the top ten. Sequencing was performed on whole blood. The receptors originated from a human donor in good health. Some clones in this sample may be carry-over from other donors' samples. The CDR3 runs from the conserved cysteine through the conserved F or W. The D gene is left open where the match is weak. Rows may omit the clone size; those that give it use once, few, many or a size class.

TRBV25-1	TRBJ1-5	many	-	CASSESVGGSESQPQHF	TGTGCCAGCAGTGAATCTGTCGGGGGCTCGGAGAGTCAGCCCCAGCATTTT
TRBV20-1	TRBJ1-5	many	-	CSARGGLWTVLYSNQPQHF	TGCAGTGCTAGAGGGGGCCTCTGGACAGTCCTCTATAGCAATCAGCCCCAGCATTTT
TRBV4-3	TRBJ1-6	many	TRBD1	CASSIGQENSPLHF	TGCGCCAGCAGCATCGGACAGGAGAATTCACCCCTCCACTTT
TRBV10-3	TRBJ2-2	-	-	CAISDLWTENTGELFF	TGTGCCATCAGTGACTTATGGACAGAGAACACCGGGGAGCTGTTTTTT
TRBV5-1	TRBJ1-2	few	TRBD1	CASSFGPRDRSNYGYTF	TGCGCCAGCAGCTTCGGTCCCCGGGACAGGAGTAACTATGGCTACACCTTC
TRBV14	TRBJ2-3	few	-	CASSQEVRTDTQYF	TGTGCCAGCAGCCAAGAGGTGCGAACAGATACGCAGTATTTT
TRBV19	TRBJ2-1	few	-	CASSIGGSLNEQFF	TGTGCCAGTAGTATAGGGGGCAGTCTCAATGAGCAGTTCTTC
TRBV11-2	TRBJ1-2	-	TRBD1	CASSSGTANGASGYTF	TGTGCCAGCAGCTCCGGGACAGCGAACGGGGCGAGTGGCTACACCTTC
TRBV7-9	TRBJ2-3	few	TRBD2	CASSLERGATDTQYF	TGTGCCAGCAGCTTAGAGCGGGGGGCTACAGATACGCAGTATTTT
TRBV6-5	TRBJ1-1	-	-	CASSYSNAGELNTEAFF	TGTGCCAGCAGTTACTCGAACGCGGGGGAACTCAACACTGAAGCTTTCTTT
TRBV11-1	TRBJ2-7	few	TRBD1	CASSPGQAAYEQYF	TGTGCCAGCAGCCCGGGACAGGCAGCCTACGAGCAGTACTTC
TRBV7-2	TRBJ2-2	-	-	CASSLAVTGELFF	TGTGCCAGCAGCTTAGCAGTTACCGGGGAGCTGTTTTTT
TRBV2	TRBJ2-1	-	-	CASSAGGSYNEQFF	TGTGCCAGCAGTGCAGGAGGGTCCTACAATGAGCAGTTCTTC
TRBV7-9	TRBJ2-7	many	-	CASSLGGVYEQYF	TGTGCCAGCAGCTTAGGCGGGGTTTACGAGCAGTACTTC
TRBV12-3/TRBV12-4	TRBJ2-6	-	TRBD2	CASSLTGGSGANVLTF	TGTGCCAGCAGTTTAACGGGGGGCTCTGGGGCCAACGTCCTGACTTTC
TRBV7-9	TRBJ1-1	-	-	CASSLGAGMNTEAFF	TGTGCCAGCAGCTTAGGTGCCGGTATGAACACTGAAGCTTTCTTT
TRBV14	TRBJ1-3	many	-	CASRCDVRDSGNTIYF	TGTGCCAGCAGATGTGACGTACGCGACTCTGGAAACACCATATATTTT
TRBV14	TRBJ1-6	many	-	CASSQGGFRSPLHF	TGTGCCAGCAGCCAAGGGGGGTTCAGGTCACCCCTCCACTTT
TRBV5-4	TRBJ1-2	few	TRBD1	CASSQGQADGYTF	TGTGCCAGCAGCCAGGGACAGGCGGATGGCTACACCTTC
TRBV11-2	TRBJ2-3	few	TRBD2	CASSPGLAAADTQYF	TGTGCCAGCAGCCCGGGACTAGCGGCGGCAGATACGCAGTATTTT
TRBV7-9	TRBJ2-1	many	TRBD2	CASSPGLAAKRNEQFF	TGTGCCAGCAGCCCGGGACTAGCGGCAAAGAGAAATGAGCAGTTCTTC
TRBV10-3	TRBJ2-3	-	-	CAISDPDLPLFDSTDMQYF	TGTGCCATCAGTGACCCAGATTTACCCCTATTTGACAGCACAGATATGCAGTATTTT
TRBV12-3/TRBV12-4	TRBJ1-1	many	-	CASTLGGGMNTEAFF	TGTGCCAGCACCCTAGGAGGGGGGATGAACACTGAAGCTTTCTTT
TRBV7-2	TRBJ1-5	few	-	CASSPDSPNQPQHF	TGTGCCAGCAGCCCGGACAGCCCCAATCAGCCCCAGCATTTT
TRBV29-1	TRBJ2-5	many	TRBD2	CSVEMGTGRETQYF	TGCAGCGTTGAGATGGGGACCGGGAGGGAGACCCAGTACTTC
TRBV11-2	TRBJ1-6	-	-	CASSARRDFHNSPLHF	TGTGCCAGCAGCGCGCGCCGGGACTTCCATAATTCACCCCTCCACTTT
TRBV12-3/TRBV12-4	TRBJ1-5	-	TRBD1	CASSSGTVNQPQHF	TGTGCCAGCAGTTCTGGGACAGTCAATCAGCCCCAGCATTTT
TRBV10-3	TRBJ2-1	few	-	CAISDQRGTSSYNEQFF	TGTGCCATCAGTGACCAGCGAGGGACCAGCTCCTACAATGAGCAGTTCTTC
TRBV3-1	TRBJ2-1	-	-	CASSQGSVGNEQFF	TGTGCCAGCAGCCAAGGGTCGGTCGGAAATGAGCAGTTCTTC
TRBV14	TRBJ2-7	few	-	CASSQAGSLGEQYF	TGTGCCAGCAGCCAAGCAGGGAGCCTCGGGGAGCAGTACTTC
TRBV29-1	TRBJ2-7	few	-	CSVRNDPPRFYEQYF	TGCAGCGTTAGGAATGACCCCCCGAGGTTCTACGAGCAGTACTTC
TRBV5-1	TRBJ1-3	many	-	CASSLRTGNTIYF	TGCGCCAGCAGCTTAAGGACTGGAAACACCATATATTTT
TRBV7-2	TRBJ1-1	-	-	CASSLGSRGGTEAFF	TGTGCCAGCAGCTTAGGCAGCAGGGGAGGGACTGAAGCTTTCTTT
TRBV7-9	TRBJ1-1	many	TRBD1	CASSPDRVTEAFF	TGTGCCAGCAGCCCTGACAGGGTTACTGAAGCTTTCTTT
TRBV6-2/TRBV6-3	TRBJ2-5	many	-	CASSYSPNKRSFEETQYF	TGTGCCAGCAGTTACTCCCCAAATAAGCGGAGCTTCGAAGAGACCCAGTACTTC
TRBV20-1	TRBJ1-1	many	-	CSARAGRTNTEAFF	TGCAGTGCTAGAGCCGGACGGACGAACACTGAAGCTTTCTTT
TRBV6-1	TRBJ1-5	many	TRBD1	CASTQGANPGSNQPQHF	TGTGCCAGCACGCAGGGGGCAAACCCCGGGAGCAATCAGCCCCAGCATTTT
TRBV27	TRBJ1-1	-	TRBD1	CASTETGQGEAFF	TGTGCCAGCACCGAAACTGGACAGGGTGAAGCTTTCTTT
TRBV7-3	TRBJ2-1	many	TRBD1	CASRSGQGLYNEQFF	TGTGCCAGCAGGTCGGGACAGGGACTATACAATGAGCAGTTCTTC
TRBV7-2	TRBJ2-3	few	TRBD2	CASSSRTSGVFPPSTDTQYF	TGTGCCAGCAGCTCCAGGACTAGCGGGGTCTTTCCCCCTAGCACAGATACGCAGTATTTT
TRBV5-6	TRBJ2-1	many	-	CASSWAGQEQFF	TGTGCCAGCAGCTGGGCGGGACAGGAGCAGTTCTTC
TRBV4-3	TRBJ2-7	-	TRBD1	CASSQARTGRSSYEQYF	TGCGCCAGCAGCCAAGCCAGGACAGGGCGATCCTCCTACGAGCAGTACTTC
TRBV10-3	TRBJ2-1	few	TRBD2	CAISGSERESQDDNEQFF	TGTGCCATCTCGGGCAGCGAGCGGGAGTCCCAGGACGACAATGAGCAGTTCTTC
TRBV12-3/TRBV12-4	TRBJ1-1	many	-	CASSLGGAGTEAFF	TGTGCCAGCAGTTTAGGGGGGGCCGGCACTGAAGCTTTCTTT
TRBV10-2	TRBJ2-1	-	TRBD2	CASSESFLAGLNEQFF	TGCGCCAGCAGTGAGTCGTTTCTAGCGGGGCTCAATGAGCAGTTCTTC
TRBV5-1	TRBJ2-7	-	TRBD2	CASSTSGGAYEQYF	TGCGCCAGCAGCACTAGCGGGGGAGCCTACGAGCAGTACTTC
TRBV27	TRBJ2-1	few	-	CASSSLKNEQFF	TGTGCCAGCAGCTCTCTTAAAAATGAGCAGTTCTTC
TRBV10-3	TRBJ1-1	many	-	CAISEAGPTTEAFF	TGTGCCATCAGTGAGGCAGGGCCGACCACTGAAGCTTTCTTT
TRBV29-1	TRBJ2-6	many	-	CSVSFRTPPSGANVLTF	TGCAGCGTTAGTTTCCGGACACCTCCATCTGGGGCCAACGTCCTGACTTTC
TRBV12-3/TRBV12-4	TRBJ2-5	many	TRBD1	CASSPTPTGDQETQYF	TGTGCCAGCAGTCCCACCCCGACAGGGGACCAAGAGACCCAGTACTTC
TRBV21-1	TRBJ1-6	-	-	CASSKVADYSPLHF	TGTGCCAGCAGCAAAGTGGCGGACTATTCACCCCTCCACTTT
TRBV15	TRBJ1-1	-	-	CATSRSEGKEAFF	TGTGCCACCAGCCGTTCCGAAGGCAAAGAAGCTTTCTTT
TRBV25-1	TRBJ1-2	many	-	CASSELTERGNYGYTF	TGTGCCAGCAGTGAATTAACGGAAAGGGGAAACTATGGCTACACCTTC
TRBV10-3	TRBJ2-1	-	TRBD1	CAITGTEYNEQFF	TGTGCCATCACGGGGACAGAGTACAATGAGCAGTTCTTC
TRBV7-6	TRBJ1-2	-	TRBD1	CASSSRTDRGDGYTF	TGTGCCAGCAGCTCTAGAACGGACAGGGGAGATGGCTACACCTTC
TRBV6-5	TRBJ2-7	-	TRBD2	CASSYRSSGGYEQYF	TGTGCCAGCAGTTACAGGTCTAGCGGGGGCTACGAGCAGTACTTC
TRBV7-6	TRBJ1-3	few	-	CASSALGQDSGNTIYF	TGTGCCAGCAGCGCCCTCGGGCAGGACAGTGGAAACACCATATATTTT
TRBV4-1	TRBJ2-7	-	TRBD2	CASSQALAGTSYEQYF	TGCGCCAGCAGCCAAGCACTAGCGGGAACATCCTACGAGCAGTACTTC
TRBV28	TRBJ2-3	-	-	CASLLSRDLRTDTQYF	TGTGCCAGCCTCCTTAGTAGGGACTTACGCACAGATACGCAGTATTTT
TRBV7-2	TRBJ2-5	-	-	CASSLRLGRGQETQYF	TGTGCCAGCAGCCTACGACTTGGGCGGGGCCAAGAGACCCAGTACTTC